This TCR beta chain is drawn from a study of blood T cells in healthy people across ages. Study observations and caveats: CMV status of donors was unknown, possibly confounding expanded clonotype changes.

Concerning this clonotype itself: No antigen is known for it.

The use of a sample-barcoded 5' primer and a J-beta primer mix characterized a second PCR of about 6 to 11 cycles. TCRdb re-called the 5' RACE reads with MiXCR, one entry per CDR3 protein. This sample has 760,000 or so distinct CDR3 sequences, with 20% to 25% found just once. Per the germline V gene, CDR1 is SGHDT and CDR2 is YYEEEE. The J segment lost 1 base and the V segment lost 0 bases, leaving 8 bases of the junction unmatched. This CDR3 is 18 amino acids long. These data were also reused for a study on T cells of mothers and their children.

The chain couples TRBV5-6 to TRBJ2-4; 9 bases are a match to TRBD1. What was sequenced was blood. This sequence originates from a boy younger than 18 in good health. The CDR3 loop reads CASSLGPGTGWAKNIQYF. CDR3 bases: TGTGCCAGCAGCTTGGGCCCCGGGACAGGGTGGGCCAAAAACATTCAGTACTTC.